This is a list of T cell receptor beta chains from one sample in a study of cytotoxic CD8 clonotypes in ibrutinib-treated CLL. TCRdb's copy holds only in-frame clones and misses some; the assay was immunoSEQ multiplex PCR. The table records about 14,000 clones, around 64% of them present only once. The specimen was PBMCs, collected before ibrutinib treatment. The receptors were gathered from a human donor with chronic lymphocytic leukemia. Each CDR3 is given with its conserved first and last residue. Fields, in order: D gene, V gene, J gene, clone size, CDR3 DNA, CDR3 protein. The D gene is left open where the match is weak. Where a row states a size, it is once, few, many or the class of an expanded clone; other rows omit it.

d_call: NA
v_call: TRBV4-1
j_call: TRBJ1-5
clone_size: NA
cdr3_nt: TGCGCCAGCAGCCCAGACCCCGGAACACCAAATCAGCCCCAGCATTTT
cdr3_aa: CASSPDPGTPNQPQHF

d_call: NA
v_call: TRBV9
j_call: TRBJ2-7
clone_size: NA
cdr3_nt: TGTGCCAGCAGCGTAGTTAACTCGGGGGAGCAGTACTTC
cdr3_aa: CASSVVNSGEQYF

d_call: NA
v_call: TRBV19
j_call: TRBJ1-3
clone_size: few
cdr3_nt: TGTGCCAGTACCCAGGGGTTGGGAGGAAACACCATATATTTT
cdr3_aa: CASTQGLGGNTIYF

d_call: NA
v_call: TRBV5-6
j_call: TRBJ2-2
clone_size: NA
cdr3_nt: TGTGCCAGCAGCTTTACCGGGGAGCTGTTTTTT
cdr3_aa: CASSFTGELFF

d_call: NA
v_call: TRBV29-1
j_call: TRBJ1-5
clone_size: NA
cdr3_nt: TGCAGCGTTGAGGGGGGAATGGGCAATCAGCCCCAGCATTTT
cdr3_aa: CSVEGGMGNQPQHF

d_call: TRBD1
v_call: TRBV6-6
j_call: TRBJ1-4
clone_size: NA
cdr3_nt: TGTGCCAGCAGCCGCCCGGGACAGGGGGCCGAAAAACTGTTTTTT
cdr3_aa: CASSRPGQGAEKLFF

d_call: NA
v_call: TRBV29-1
j_call: TRBJ1-6
clone_size: NA
cdr3_nt: TGCAGCGCCGGGAGTGGTCCCAATTCACCCCTCCACTTT
cdr3_aa: CSAGSGPNSPLHF

d_call: NA
v_call: TRBV5-3
j_call: TRBJ1-2
clone_size: NA
cdr3_nt: TGTGCCAGAAGCCAATTGACAGCTAACTATGGCTACACCTTC
cdr3_aa: CARSQLTANYGYTF

d_call: NA
v_call: TRBV7-2
j_call: TRBJ1-2
clone_size: NA
cdr3_nt: TGTGCCAGCAGCTTAGACAGTAACTATGGCTACACCTTC
cdr3_aa: CASSLDSNYGYTF

d_call: NA
v_call: TRBV5-4
j_call: TRBJ2-3
clone_size: NA
cdr3_nt: TGTGCCAGCAGCTTGGACAGACAGGCTAGCACAGATACGCAGTATTTT
cdr3_aa: CASSLDRQASTDTQYF

d_call: NA
v_call: TRBV10-1
j_call: TRBJ1-4
clone_size: NA
cdr3_nt: TGCGCCAGCAGTGACCACGGGCTTGGTGAAAAACTGTTTTTT
cdr3_aa: CASSDHGLGEKLFF

d_call: NA
v_call: TRBV7-9
j_call: TRBJ2-7
clone_size: few
cdr3_nt: TGTGCCAGCAGCTCATACGGGGGTGTAGGCGAGCAGTACTTC
cdr3_aa: CASSSYGGVGEQYF

d_call: NA
v_call: TRBV7-6
j_call: TRBJ1-5
clone_size: few
cdr3_nt: TGTGCCAGCAGCTTAGTCGCGGGACAAAATCAGCCCCAGCATTTT
cdr3_aa: CASSLVAGQNQPQHF

d_call: TRBD1
v_call: TRBV29-1
j_call: TRBJ1-5
clone_size: medium-sized
cdr3_nt: TGCAGCGTTGTGTTCGGGACAGACAATCAGCCCCAGCATTTT
cdr3_aa: CSVVFGTDNQPQHF

d_call: NA
v_call: TRBV5-5
j_call: TRBJ2-5
clone_size: NA
cdr3_nt: TGTGCCAGCAGCTTGGGAGACCCGGCGGAGACCCAGTACTTC
cdr3_aa: CASSLGDPAETQYF